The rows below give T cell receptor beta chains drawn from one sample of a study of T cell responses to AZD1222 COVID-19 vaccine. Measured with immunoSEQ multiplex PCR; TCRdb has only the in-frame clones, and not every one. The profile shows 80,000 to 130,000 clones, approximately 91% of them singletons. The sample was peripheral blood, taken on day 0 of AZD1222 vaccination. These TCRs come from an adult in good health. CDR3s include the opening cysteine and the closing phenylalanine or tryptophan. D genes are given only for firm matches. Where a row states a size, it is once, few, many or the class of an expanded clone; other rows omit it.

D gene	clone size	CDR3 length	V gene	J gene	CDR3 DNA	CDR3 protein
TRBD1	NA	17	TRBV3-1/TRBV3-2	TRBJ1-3	TGTGCCAGCAGCCAGGCCACAGGGGGCAGCTCTGGAAACACCATATATTTT	CASSQATGGSSGNTIYF
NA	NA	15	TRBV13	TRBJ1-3	TGTGCCAGCAGCTCCGTCCGCGTGTATGGAAACACCATATATTTT	CASSSVRVYGNTIYF
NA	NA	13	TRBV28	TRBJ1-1	TGTGCCAGCAGTTTTTCCACCTCCACTGAAGCTTTCTTT	CASSFSTSTEAFF
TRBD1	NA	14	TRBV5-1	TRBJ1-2	TGCGCCAGCAGCTTGAACAGGGGGCCCGATGGCTACACCTTC	CASSLNRGPDGYTF
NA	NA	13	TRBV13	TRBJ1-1	TGTGCCAGCAGCCCTTCAGTGAACACTGAAGCTTTCTTT	CASSPSVNTEAFF
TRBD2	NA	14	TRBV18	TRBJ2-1	TGTGCCAGCTCACTCGCGGGGGGAAACAATGAGCAGTTCTTC	CASSLAGGNNEQFF
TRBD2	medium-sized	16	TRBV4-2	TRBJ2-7	TGTGCCAGCAGCCAAGAGCTAGCGGGAGTCTCCTACGAGCAGTACTTC	CASSQELAGVSYEQYF
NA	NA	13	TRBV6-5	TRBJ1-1	TGTGCCAGCAGTCGGACTCTAGGCGCTGAAGCTTTCTTT	CASSRTLGAEAFF
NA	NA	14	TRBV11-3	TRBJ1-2	TGTGCCAGCAGCTTAGCGGCACGTTTCGATGGCTACACCTTC	CASSLAARFDGYTF
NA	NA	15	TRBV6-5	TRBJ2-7	TGTGCCAGCAGTAGTGGGACAACGGTCGACTACGAGCAGTACTTC	CASSSGTTVDYEQYF
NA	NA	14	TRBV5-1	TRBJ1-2	TGCGCCAGCAGCTTGGAGATGAGCCTCTATGGCTACACCTTC	CASSLEMSLYGYTF
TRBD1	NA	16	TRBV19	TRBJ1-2	TGTGCCAGTAGTCATTCCGGGACAGGGGGCAAGTATGGCTACACCTTC	CASSHSGTGGKYGYTF
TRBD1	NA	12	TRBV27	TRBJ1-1	TGTGCCAGCAGTGTACTCAGGGGGGAAGCTTTCTTT	CASSVLRGEAFF
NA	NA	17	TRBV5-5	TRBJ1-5	TGTGCCAGCAGCTTGAGGAGGGCGGGAGGTGGCAATCAGCCCCAGCATTTT	CASSLRRAGGGNQPQHF
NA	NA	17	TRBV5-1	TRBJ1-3	TGCGCCAGCAGCCCGATTCCCGGTGGGGCGTCTGGAAACACCATATATTTT	CASSPIPGGASGNTIYF
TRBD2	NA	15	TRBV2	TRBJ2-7	TGTGCCAGCAGTGAAATAGCGGGAGGGCCCGGGGAGCAGTACTTC	CASSEIAGGPGEQYF
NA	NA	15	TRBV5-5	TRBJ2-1	TGTGCCAGCAGCTTGGGGGGGAGCTCCTACAATGAGCAGTTCTTC	CASSLGGSSYNEQFF
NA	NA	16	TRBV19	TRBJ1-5	TGTGCCAGTAGTACCTTCGGGAATCCTTTCGATCAGCCCCAGCATTTT	CASSTFGNPFDQPQHF